The sample holds one count of the clone carrying this T cell receptor (beta chain). Its matching antigen is unknown. The data were obtained in a study of CD8+ T cells in alopecia areata. Overall study: Tofacitinib was taken orally by treated patients, and the dose was 5 to 10 mg twice daily. Study findings and constraints: Uncertain still, given a single nonresponder, is whether baseline CD8+ expansion links to response.

The V gene lost 10 bases and the J gene lost 4 bases, with 17 bases spanning the gap. The length of the CDR3 is 14 residues. Germline V CDR1 and CDR2: SNHLY, FYNNEI. It was cDNA, reverse transcribed from extracted RNA, that served as the sequencing template. The assay was immunoSEQ multiplex PCR, and TCRdb's table has in-frame clones only and misses some. Here the sample spans around 60,000 clones, around 46% being singletons. Treatment indicated: oral pan-JAK inhibitor, 5-10 mg twice daily. It was from alopecia areata patients that lesional scalp punch biopsies and peripheral blood were collected. The clonotype originates from a human donor with alopecia areata. This chain connects TRBV2 to TRBJ2-1, with D uncertain. The sample consisted of CD8+ T cells sorted from blood, taken between weeks 36 and 40, from a patient treated with tofacitinib. The CDR3 DNA reads as TGTGCCACCACCCAATTCCTTGGGTACAATGAGCAGTTCTTC. Its translation: CATTQFLGYNEQFF.